This T cell receptor (beta chain) comes out of a study of chemoradiotherapy in HPV16-positive cancers. This CDR3 comprises 14 residues. Looked up from germline, CDR1 is ENHRY and CDR2 is SYGVKD. V lost 6 bases to trimming and J lost 3 bases, with 12 bases between them. Sequencing used immunoSEQ multiplex PCR; TCRdb keeps in-frame clones, though not all of them. The sample has a few thousand clones, about 91% seen once; the top ten hold around 4.2%. The sequences come from tumor tissue, collected from a patient who underwent chemoradiotherapy. This sequence joins TRBV10-3 and TRBJ1-3; tentative D call: TRBD1 (6 bases). The clonotype comes from a human donor with HPV-associated anogenital cancer. CDR3 residues: CAIRPGGSGNTIYF. The CDR3 bases are TGTGCCATCAGACCTGGGGGCAGTGGAAACACCATATATTTT.